The T cell receptor (beta chain) described here comes from a study of blood T cell repertoires in COVID-19. Trimming removed 1 base at V and 0 bases at J, with 6 bases between. CDR3 length: 15 residues. Germline V gene data show CDR1 as SNHLY and CDR2 as FYNNEI. As handled by the study authors: Amplification with reference gene primers provided the estimates of nucleated cell counts. This table comes from immunoSEQ multiplex PCR, and its TCRdb copy is limited to in-frame clones, with some not included. V and J calls and clone size come straight from that table; D and trimming were deduced from the DNA. Counted here are 55,000 to 80,000 clones, roughly 86% occurring once; the ten biggest clones make up roughly 1%.

The sequenced sample consisted of peripheral blood. The chain is built from TRBV2 and TRBJ1-4, with D unclear. The TCR was taken from a man between 65 and 79 years old with acute or convalescent COVID-19. The chain's CDR3 is CASSEGTATNEKLFF. The DNA for the CDR3 is TGTGCCAGCAGTGAAGGTACAGCAACTAATGAAAAACTGTTTTTT.